A single sample gave rise to the 28 T cell receptor beta chains below, sequenced in a study of blood T cells in healthy people across ages. PCR was performed a second time for about 6 to 11 cycles using a sample-barcoded 5' primer and a J-beta primer mix. TCRdb redid the calling of the 5' RACE reads with MiXCR, one entry per CDR3 protein. Of fewer than 950,000 distinct CDR3 sequences in the sample, around 36% are singletons; the top ten hold over 10%. Sample: blood. These receptors all stem from a man between 18 and 29 years old in good health.

This clonotype was observed once. The junction shows a germline mismatch at one end, possibly a read error. The V call is TRBV25-1, the J call TRBJ2-5, with D maybe TRBD1 (5 bases). The germline CDR1 and CDR2 sequences are MGHDK and SYGVNS. The CDR3 is made up of 15 amino acids. CDR3 nucleotides: TGTGCCGGCAGTGAACTAAGGGGCAAATACAATGAGCAGTACTTC. Protein: CAGSELRGKYNEQYF.

The chain links TRBV19 to TRBJ1-6; TRBD1 matches 7 bases. The germline gives CDR1 LNHDA, CDR2 SQIVND (reference sequence). The CDR3 contains 13 residues. J gave up 8 bases and V 7 bases, and 5 bases lay outside the gene matches. For the CDR3, the DNA is TGTGCCAGTACCAGGGACAGCGATTCACCCCTCCACTTT. This translates into CASTRDSDSPLHF.

This clonotype was seen more than once but under ten times. The genes are TRBV5-1 and TRBJ2-7, with 8 nucleotides matching TRBD1. Germline CDR1 and CDR2: SGHRS and YFSETQ. The CDR3 extends over 15 amino acids. Unmatched junction bases numbered 10, after V lost 1 base and J lost 7 bases. CDR3 bases: TGCGCCAGCAGCTTGCAGGACAGGGCTGACAATGAGCAGTACTTC. Translating gives CASSLQDRADNEQYF.

The chain employs TRBV29-1 and TRBJ2-5, with D unresolved. The germline gives CDR1 SQVTM, CDR2 ANQGSEA. The length of the CDR3 is 12 residues. V was cut by 4 bases and J by 1 base, with 7 bases left in between. This CDR3 is CSVVTAQETQYF. The CDR3, as DNA: TGCAGCGTTGTAACAGCCCAAGAGACCCAGTACTTC.

This clonotype was picked up a small number of times. The CDR3: CANSRDSSYEQYF. The CDR3 DNA sequence: TGTGCCAACTCCCGGGACAGCTCCTACGAGCAGTACTTC. V is TRBV7-9 and J is TRBJ2-7; 7 positions agree with TRBD1. The length of the CDR3 is 13 residues. Trimming cost V 10 bases and J 0 bases; bases outside gene matches: 6. Germline V gene lookup returns CDR1 SEHNR and CDR2 FQNEAQ (reference sequence).

In regard to this clonotype: This may be a read error: a much more frequent sequence differs by one nucleotide. V is TRBV4-3 and J is TRBJ2-3; perhaps D is TRBD1 or TRBD2 (5 bases each). Per the germline V gene, CDR1 is LGHNA and CDR2 is YSLEER. This CDR3 has 15 residues. This CDR3 reads CASSSERGSTDMQYF. The CDR3 DNA reads as TGCGCCAGCAGCTCCGAGAGGGGTAGCACAGATATGCAGTATTTT.

This chain connects TRBV20-1 to TRBJ2-5; D not certain. CDR1 and CDR2 from the germline V gene are DFQATT and SNEGSKA (reference sequence). The CDR3 spans 13 residues. V shed 6 bases and J shed 3 bases, with 14 bases lying between them. CDR3 coding DNA: TGCAGTGCCCGCGTCATTACAGAAGAGACCCAGTACTTC. Protein: CSARVITEETQYF.

The chain is built from TRBV20-1 and TRBJ2-3, with D possibly being TRBD2 (5 bases). CDR1 DFQATT and CDR2 SNEGSKA come from the germline V gene (reference sequence). V lost 2 bases, J lost 2 bases, and 8 bases lay in between. The CDR3 extends over 13 amino acids. CDR3 DNA: TGCAGTGCTAGAATCCTAGCCACAGATACGCAGTATTTT. Encoded protein: CSARILATDTQYF.

This clonotype was counted between two and nine times. The chain recombines TRBV4-3 with TRBJ2-4; TRBD2 is a possible D gene (5 bases). The CDR3 covers 15 residues. CDR1 is LGHNA and CDR2 is YSLEER in the germline V gene. The V and J ends lost 4 bases and 2 bases respectively, with 12 bases between them. CDR3: CASSPSGKTKNIQYF. The CDR3 nucleotides are TGCGCCAGCAGCCCCTCGGGGAAAACCAAAAACATTCAGTACTTC.

About this clonotype: A much larger clonotype is one base distant, so this may be a read error. The chain combines TRBV28 with TRBJ2-1; no clear D. Judging by the DNA end, TRBJ2-7 fits better; the J call may be wrong. Per germline, CDR1 MDHEN and CDR2 SYDVKM. This CDR3 is 14 amino acids long. The CDR3 spells CASTSGASYNEQYF. CDR3 DNA sequence: TGTGCCAGCACCTCAGGAGCCTCCTACAATGAGCAGTACTTC.

The V call is TRBV12-3 or TRBV12-4, the J call TRBJ2-3; the match to TRBD2 covers 9 bases. The CDR3 has 17 residues. The J segment lost 6 bases and the V segment lost 0 bases, leaving 10 bases of the junction unmatched. Here the CDR3 reads CASSLAPPRGGRDTQYF. The CDR3 DNA follows: TGTGCCAGCAGTTTAGCCCCCCCGCGGGGGGGCCGGGATACGCAGTATTTT.

The chain couples TRBV12-3 or TRBV12-4 to TRBJ2-1; possibly TRBD1 for D (5 bases). The J call may be faulty, since TRBJ2-7 better matches the DNA end. This CDR3 region has 13 residues. In nucleotides, the CDR3 is TGTGCCAGCAGTTTGAGACAGAACAATGAGCAGTACTTC. Amino acid sequence: CASSLRQNNEQYF.

V gene TRBV20-1 combines with J gene TRBJ2-1, with D perhaps matching TRBD2 (5 bases). This CDR3 has 14 residues. Trimming took 3 bases from V and 4 from J, leaving 13 bases between them. Germline CDR1 reads DFQATT; CDR2 reads SNEGSKA (reference sequence). CDR3 loop: CSARLPSGYNEQFF. The CDR3 bases are TGCAGTGCTAGGCTCCCGAGCGGATACAATGAGCAGTTCTTC.

This clonotype was seen at least ten times. The genes are TRBV4-2 and TRBJ2-1, with 13 bases identical to TRBD2. The germline V gene encodes CDR1 LGHNA and CDR2 YNFKEQ. The length of the CDR3 is 17 residues. The junction had 8 bases not matched to a gene; V was cut back by 9 bases and J by 0 bases. The CDR3 spells CASTGTSGISSYNEQFF. The DNA for the CDR3 is TGTGCCAGTACCGGGACTAGCGGGATTTCCTCCTACAATGAGCAGTTCTTC.

The rearrangement links TRBV12-3 or TRBV12-4 to TRBJ2-3; D possibly corresponds to TRBD1 (9 bases). The CDR3 consists of 15 residues. V shed 6 bases and J shed 10 bases, with 23 bases lying between them. Written as DNA, the CDR3 is TGTGCCAGCAGCCCTGGGACAGGGCGGGAGGCTGCGCAGTATTTT. It translates to CASSPGTGREAAQYF.

V usage is TRBV20-1 and J usage is TRBJ2-7; possibly TRBD1 for D (5 bases). The length of the CDR3 is 11 residues. CDR1 DFQATT and CDR2 SNEGSKA come from the germline V gene (reference sequence). The V end was cut by 6 bases, the J end by 2 bases, with 8 bases between. The CDR3 region is CSAGRAYEQYF. The DNA of the CDR3 is TGCAGTGCCGGCAGGGCCTACGAGCAGTACTTC.

This rearrangement joins TRBV12-3 or TRBV12-4 to TRBJ1-5; TRBD1 matches at 8 bases. The V gene end was trimmed by 5 bases and the J gene end by 7 bases; junction bases not matched to a gene: 10. This CDR3 is built from 15 residues. The DNA for the CDR3 is TGTGCCAGCAGTGCTTCAGGGGGCGCACGGCAGCCCCAGCATTTT. Its protein product is CASSASGGARQPQHF.

This clonotype occurred a few times. This chain uses TRBV6-5 with TRBJ2-5; TRBD1 matches 8 bases. This CDR3 has 15 amino acids. V was clipped by 2 bases and J by 4 bases; unmatched bases: 6. The germline V gene encodes CDR1 MNHEY and CDR2 SVGAGI. The CDR3 nucleotides read TGTGCCAGCAGTTACGGTCAGGGGGCGGGAGAGACCCAGTACTTC. Translation gives CASSYGQGAGETQYF.

This clonotype was detected many times. J is TRBJ2-1 and V is TRBV4-3; 10 bases agree with TRBD2. The germline gives CDR1 LGHNA, CDR2 YSLEER. The CDR3 length is 18 residues. V lost 0 bases to trimming and J lost 4 bases; unmatched junction nucleotides: 9. The CDR3 DNA reads as TGCGCCAGCAGCCAAGATTTGACCCTAGCGGGGGATTACAATGAGCAGTTCTTC. Its translation: CASSQDLTLAGDYNEQFF.

To note about this clonotype: This may be a read error, as it is one base from a much larger clone. The chain has TRBV6-5 and TRBJ1-6; D gene uncertain. The CDR3 length is 14 residues. Per the germline V gene, CDR1 is MNHEY and CDR2 is SVGAGI. DNA for the CDR3: TGTGCCAGCGGTTACTCTACGCCCGATTCACCCCTCCACTTT. Translating it yields CASGYSTPDSPLHF.

The CDR3: CASSVGQGANTEAFF. CDR3 coding DNA: TGTGCCAGCAGCGTAGGGCAGGGGGCGAACACTGAAGCTTTCTTT. The V and J genes are TRBV9 and TRBJ1-1, with 8 bases fitting TRBD1. CDR1 is SGDLS and CDR2 is YYNGEE in the germline V gene. V lost 0 bases, J lost 1 base, and 2 bases stayed unmatched. The CDR3 is 15 residues long. The full variable domain, in which reference TRBV9 and TRBJ1-1 provide the parts outside the CDR3, is DSGVTQTPKHLITATGQRVTLRCSPRSGDLSVYWYQQSLDQGLQFLIQYYNGEERAKGNILERFSAQQFPDLHSELNLSSLELGDSALYFCASSVGQGANTEAFFGQGTRLTVV.

This clonotype was counted between two and nine times. The chain has TRBV14 and TRBJ1-1; TRBD1 matches at 9 bases. V was pared by 3 bases and J by 6 bases, with 2 bases of the junction left unmatched. This CDR3 is built from 13 residues. Germline V gene sequence: CDR1 SGHDN, CDR2 FVKESK. In nucleotides, the CDR3 is TGTGCCAGCAGCCAGGACAGGGGCGCTGAAGCTTTCTTT. The encoded protein is CASSQDRGAEAFF.

This clonotype has at least ten counts. J is TRBJ2-7 and V is TRBV20-1, with a possible D match to TRBD1 (6 bases). CDR1 and CDR2 (germline): DFQATT, SNEGSKA (reference sequence). The V and J ends lost 0 bases and 3 bases respectively, with 15 bases between them. This CDR3 comprises 15 residues. The CDR3 nucleotides are TGCAGTGCTAGAGATCAGGCAGGGGACCTCTACGAGCAGTACTTC. Protein product: CSARDQAGDLYEQYF.

This clonotype was seen many times. The V and J genes are TRBV10-3 and TRBJ2-3, with D unresolved. This CDR3 region has 13 residues. Deletions cut 0 bases from V and 5 bases from J, with 6 bases between. From germline, CDR1 is ENHRY and CDR2 SYGVKD. CDR3 sequence reads: CAISESSGDTQYF. The CDR3 nucleotides are TGTGCCATCAGTGAGTCGAGTGGAGATACGCAGTATTTT.

This clonotype was seen repeatedly, ten times or more. V usage is TRBV12-3 or TRBV12-4 and J usage is TRBJ2-4; 9 bases are a match to TRBD1. The CDR3 has 13 residues. Trimming took 8 bases from V and 6 from J; bases not matched to a gene: 5. In DNA, the CDR3 is TGTGCCAGCGACAGGGGGGAGGGAAACATTCAGTACTTC. It codes for CASDRGEGNIQYF.

The chain is built from TRBV12-3 or TRBV12-4 and TRBJ2-2; TRBD1 matches at 7 bases. V dropped 2 bases and J dropped 3; count of bases not matched to a gene: 6. The CDR3 totals 16 residues. The CDR3 is CASSLSTGSYTGELFF. The DNA for the CDR3 is TGTGCCAGCAGTTTATCGACAGGGAGTTACACCGGGGAGCTGTTTTTT.

V and J are TRBV4-3 and TRBJ2-3; TRBD2 matches 10 bases. The germline V gene encodes CDR1 LGHNA and CDR2 YSLEER. Unmatched junction bases numbered 6, after V lost 2 bases and J lost 1 base. The CDR3 runs to 17 residues. This CDR3 is CASSQNSGGTRTDTQYF. As DNA, the CDR3 is TGCGCCAGCAGCCAAAATAGCGGGGGGACCCGCACAGATACGCAGTATTTT.

This clonotype occurred a few times. This chain joins TRBV6-2 or TRBV6-3 and TRBJ1-2; D gene ambiguous. There are 12 residues in the CDR3. Germline-derived CDR1 and CDR2 are MNHEY and SVGEGT. V lost 7 bases and J 2 bases, leaving 8 bases between the germline ends. The DNA for the CDR3 is TGTGCCAGCAAGGACGGAAACTATGGCTACACCTTC. Protein sequence: CASKDGNYGYTF.